The next 10 T cell receptor beta chains were all read from a single sample in a study of blood T cell repertoires in COVID-19. Sequenced by immunoSEQ multiplex PCR; TCRdb stores in-frame clones only, minus some. This sample has around 150,000 clones; around 81% occur once, and the top ten carry under 4.5%. The sample consisted of peripheral blood. All receptors derive from a woman in her sixties or seventies with acute or convalescent COVID-19.

The V gene is TRBV19, the J gene TRBJ2-7, with D perhaps matching TRBD2 (5 bases). V gave up 2 bases and J gave up 2 bases, with 19 bases separating them. The CDR3 is made up of 17 amino acids. CDR1 and CDR2 from the germline V gene are LNHDA and SQIVND (reference sequence). DNA for the CDR3: TGTGCCAGTAGTATAAAGGTGGTAGCCGGCGGGCCCTACGAGCAGTACTTC. Protein sequence: CASSIKVVAGGPYEQYF.

This clone was seen only a few times. V gene TRBV5-6 combines with J gene TRBJ2-7; D call uncertain. Germline loops: CDR1 SGHDT, CDR2 YYEEEE. V was cut by 4 bases and J by 6 bases, with 11 bases left in between. This CDR3 is built from 12 residues. In DNA, the CDR3 is TGTGCCAGCAGCCTAGGTGAGGCCGAGCAGTACTTC. This sequence encodes CASSLGEAEQYF.

The V gene is TRBV6-5, the J gene TRBJ1-2; 7 bases line up with TRBD1. The CDR3 has 13 amino acids. The germline V gene encodes CDR1 MNHEY and CDR2 SVGAGI. V trimming: 6 bases; J trimming: 4 bases; junction bases outside the gene matches: 5. Here the CDR3 reads CASSDRVSYGYTF. Written as DNA, the CDR3 is TGTGCCAGCAGCGACAGGGTTAGCTATGGCTACACCTTC.

The genes are TRBV9 and TRBJ1-2; no definite D call. Looked up from germline, CDR1 is SGDLS and CDR2 is YYNGEE. The CDR3 totals 15 residues. V gave up 0 bases and J gave up 5 bases, with 14 bases separating them. For the CDR3, the DNA is TGTGCCAGCAGCGTAGGCTACACGGTGGAGTATGGCTACACCTTC. It codes for CASSVGYTVEYGYTF.

The CDR3 loop reads CASSLAANTGELFF. The CDR3 DNA reads TGTGCCAGTAGTCTGGCAGCGAACACCGGGGAGCTGTTTTTT. The V and J genes are TRBV19 and TRBJ2-2; D gene uncertain. V lost 5 bases and J 0 bases, leaving 7 bases between the germline ends. This CDR3 spans 14 amino acids. CDR1 and CDR2 from the germline V gene are LNHDA and SQIVND (reference sequence).

This chain links TRBV4-1 with TRBJ1-4; D may be TRBD1 (5 bases). Deletions cut 4 bases from V and 2 bases from J, with 14 bases between. This CDR3 contains 16 residues. CDR1 and CDR2 (germline): MGHRA, YSYEKL. This CDR3 is CASSPSGVGTNEKLFF. DNA for the CDR3: TGCGCCAGCAGCCCCTCGGGGGTAGGGACTAATGAAAAACTGTTTTTT.

A single count supports this clone. The sample carries other DNA sequences with the same CDR3. This chain connects TRBV30 to TRBJ2-1; tentative D call: TRBD2 (6 bases). CDR1 GTSNPN and CDR2 SVGIG come from the germline V gene (reference sequence). The CDR3 is 17 amino acids. V was trimmed by 1 base and J by 7 bases, leaving 23 bases between them. The chain's CDR3 is CAWSGEGGKGRVNEQFF. DNA for the CDR3: TGTGCCTGGAGTGGTGAGGGCGGGAAAGGCCGGGTTAATGAGCAGTTCTTC.

The V gene is TRBV19, the J gene TRBJ2-1, with D maybe TRBD2 (5 bases). In germline, CDR1 is LNHDA, CDR2 SQIVND (reference sequence). This CDR3 has 15 amino acids. The germline V and J ends were trimmed by 0 bases and 0 bases, with 6 bases remaining between them. The CDR3 nucleotides are TGTGCCAGTAGTATAGAAGGGAGCTCCTACAATGAGCAGTTCTTC. Amino acid sequence: CASSIEGSSYNEQFF.

There are a few counts of this clone. The chain uses TRBV19 and TRBJ1-1, with D unresolved. CDR1 is LNHDA, CDR2 SQIVND, per germline (reference sequence). The CDR3 is made up of 13 amino acids. Trimming shortened V by 9 bases and J by 2 bases, and 13 bases separated the two germline ends. The CDR3 protein is CASRTGLNTEAFF. CDR3 DNA: TGTGCCAGCCGAACCGGACTCAACACTGAAGCTTTCTTT.

V and J are TRBV9 and TRBJ2-5; 8 nucleotides agree with TRBD2. V lost 0 bases to trimming and J lost 4 bases; unmatched junction nucleotides: 5. The CDR3 sequence is 15 residues long. Germline values: CDR1 SGDLS, CDR2 YYNGEE. CDR3 protein: CASSVEAGARETQYF. CDR3 sequence (DNA): TGTGCCAGCAGCGTAGAAGCGGGAGCTAGAGAGACCCAGTACTTC.